The clone carrying this T cell receptor beta chain has a handful of counts. Its cognate antigen is unknown. These data are taken from a study of CD8 T cells in ankylosing spondylitis. Study conclusions and caveats: Blood from ankylosing spondylitis patients appeared to carry a characteristic roughly eight-variant TCR beta motif. Prior literature has documented some motif variants in synovial fluid and blood from reactive arthritis. There was reportedly significant enrichment of clones that were disease-linked in matched ankylosing spondylitis synovial fluid. Researchers report that disease-linked clones proved CD8+ and relatively rare in peripheral blood.

Library preparation for TCR beta used quantitative 5'-RACE with molecular barcodes. TCRdb re-derived calls from the 5' RACE reads in MiXCR, one entry per CDR3 protein. The sample gives around 390,000 distinct CDR3 sequences, 20% to 25% of which show up once; 15% to 20% is in the top ten. The sequence was obtained from a male donor with ankylosing spondylitis. The specimen sequenced was blood, either unsorted or a sorted T cell fraction (not recorded which).

The CDR3 region is CASSFVGGSYEQYF. As DNA, the CDR3 is TGTGCCAGCAGCTTTGTAGGGGGTTCGTACGAGCAGTACTTC. The gene calls are TRBV5-6 and TRBJ2-7, with a weak D call TRBD1 (6 bases). The V and J ends lost 2 bases and 4 bases respectively, with 13 bases between them. This CDR3 is built from 14 residues. Germline V gene sequence: CDR1 SGHDT, CDR2 YYEEEE.